What follows are 3 T cell receptor beta chains derived from one specimen sequenced in a study of cytomegalovirus exposure and HLA in healthy donors (dated by TCRdb to 2015 to 2018). The library was made by the immunoSEQ multiplex PCR assay. The multiplex PCR relied on a mix of 60 forward primers for TCR Vbeta segments and 13 reverse primers for TCR Jbeta segments. The clones in this table, taken by TCRdb from immuneACCESS, are in-frame only. Not every clone is retained; where verified, under half of the shortfall comes from an unresolved V gene, and the cause of the rest is unknown. The sample records some 170,000 clones, roughly three quarters of which are singletons. Roughly 2.8% of the sample belongs to the ten largest clones. The sample taken for sequencing was PBMCs. The receptors were gathered from a male donor in good health and CMV-seronegative.

The gene calls are TRBV19 and TRBJ1-1; no reliable D call. CDR1 and CDR2 from the germline V gene are LNHDA and SQIVND (reference sequence). The CDR3 totals 14 residues. The V and J ends lost 3 bases and 0 bases respectively, with 8 bases between them. CDR3 sequence reads: CASSIVHLNTEAFF. CDR3 nucleotides: TGTGCCAGTAGTATCGTACATTTGAACACTGAAGCTTTCTTT. The whole variable domain, remainder taken from reference TRBV19 and TRBJ1-1, is DGGITQSPKYLFRKEGQNVTLSCEQNLNHDAMYWYRQDPGQGLRLIYYSQIVNDFQKGDIAEGYSVSREKKESFPLTVTSAQKNPTAFYLCASSIVHLNTEAFFGQGTRLTVV.

This clone was picked up a small number of times. The chain employs TRBV6-5 and TRBJ2-7; TRBD1 is a possible D gene (6 bases). V was trimmed by 6 bases and J by 13 bases, leaving 16 bases between them. This CDR3 contains 11 residues. Germline CDR1 MNHEY, CDR2 SVGAGI. CDR3 sequence: CASRSGTTSYF. The CDR3 bases are TGTGCCAGCAGATCCGGGACAACCTCTTACTTC.

The gene calls are TRBV9 and TRBJ2-7, with D perhaps matching TRBD1 (9 bases). This CDR3 contains 15 residues. V lost 4 bases, J lost 3 bases, and 17 bases lay in between. From germline, CDR1 is SGDLS and CDR2 YYNGEE. CDR3 nucleotides: TGTGCCAGCAGCTTCGGGGGGGACAGGGACTACGAGCAGTACTTC. Translating it yields CASSFGGDRDYEQYF.